This entry lists 13 T cell receptor beta chains sequenced from one sample in a study of CD8 T cells in Susac syndrome. RNA amounts of about 0.5 to 1 ug underwent reverse transcription with random hexamers. TCRdb passed the immunoSEQ multiplex PCR reads through MiXCR, listing each CDR3 protein once. The sample includes 150,000 or so distinct CDR3 sequences, around 95% seen only once; the top ten take 0.2% to 0.25%. The specimen was CD8+ T cells from PBMCs. The receptors were sampled from a human donor with multiple sclerosis.

The genes are TRBV9 and TRBJ1-2; D is unclear. This CDR3 is built from 14 residues. The germline V and J ends were trimmed by 4 bases and 5 bases, with 15 bases remaining between them. CDR1 and CDR2 from the germline V gene are SGDLS and YYNGEE. The CDR3 nucleotides are TGTGCCAGCAGCCCCCGGGAGGCCCCTTATGGCTACACCTTC. Translated, it gives CASSPREAPYGYTF.

V is TRBV12-3 or TRBV12-4 and J is TRBJ2-5; 9 bases line up with TRBD1. J gave up 2 bases and V 6 bases, and 13 bases lay outside the gene matches. This CDR3 contains 17 residues. The CDR3 sequence: CASSSKADRGQQETQYF. The CDR3 DNA follows: TGTGCCAGCAGCTCTAAAGCGGACAGGGGCCAACAAGAGACCCAGTACTTC.

The V call is TRBV15, the J call TRBJ2-4, with TRBD1 matching 11 bases. The CDR3 is made up of 14 amino acids. V was clipped by 8 bases and J by 7 bases; unmatched bases: 7. From germline, CDR1 is LNHNV and CDR2 YYDKDF (reference sequence). The CDR3 nucleotides are TGTGCCACCGGTCCCGGGACAGGGGGGAACATTCAGTACTTC. This codes for CATGPGTGGNIQYF.

A single count supports this clonotype. The gene calls are TRBV24-1 and TRBJ2-1; possibly TRBD2 for D (6 bases). V was clipped by 9 bases and J by 7 bases, with 12 bases between them. Per the germline V gene, CDR1 is KGHDR and CDR2 is SFDVKD. This CDR3 contains 12 residues. This CDR3 reads CATEGTSNEQFF. As DNA, the CDR3 is TGTGCCACCGAAGGGACTTCTAATGAGCAGTTCTTC.

The V gene is TRBV29-1, the J gene TRBJ2-1; D is perhaps TRBD2 (5 bases). CDR1 is SQVTM and CDR2 is ANQGSEA in the germline V gene. The length of the CDR3 is 14 residues. The V and J ends lost 6 bases and 4 bases respectively, with 16 bases between them. CDR3: CSVRDWERYNEQFF. The CDR3 DNA follows: TGCAGCGTCCGGGATTGGGAGAGATACAATGAGCAGTTCTTC.

CDR3 in DNA: TGTGCCAGCAGCGCATCCCATACTCCGACAGGGGGAGAGACCCAGTACTTC. The encoded protein is CASSASHTPTGGETQYF. The chain links TRBV9 to TRBJ2-5; 9 bases agree with TRBD1. The CDR3 is 17 residues long. Losses at the gene ends were 3 bases for V and 4 bases for J; bases not matched to a gene: 13. Germline assignment: CDR1 SGDLS and CDR2 YYNGEE. Combining the CDR3 with reference TRBV9 and TRBJ2-5 gives the whole variable domain DSGVTQTPKHLITATGQRVTLRCSPRSGDLSVYWYQQSLDQGLQFLIQYYNGEERAKGNILERFSAQQFPDLHSELNLSSLELGDSALYFCASSASHTPTGGETQYFGPGTRLLVL.

V is TRBV7-9 and J is TRBJ2-5; tentatively, D is TRBD1 (6 bases). This CDR3 has 19 residues. Germline V gene lookup returns CDR1 SEHNR and CDR2 FQNEAQ (reference sequence). V lost 5 bases, J lost 1 base, and 26 bases lay in between. The CDR3 nucleotides are TGTGCCAGCAGCCCCCCCTTGCGTCTTCAACAGGGACCCCAAGAGACCCAGTACTTC. Encoded protein: CASSPPLRLQQGPQETQYF.

The gene calls are TRBV3-1 and TRBJ2-1; the D is unclear. In germline, CDR1 is LGHDT, CDR2 YNNKEL (reference sequence). V was shortened by 0 bases and J by 4 bases, with 16 bases between the two germline ends. The length of the CDR3 is 17 residues. In DNA form, the CDR3 reads TGTGCCAGCAGCCAAGATTCGGCTGGGGATTCTTACAATGAGCAGTTCTTC. Residues: CASSQDSAGDSYNEQFF.

This clonotype was observed a single time. The V and J genes are TRBV20-1 and TRBJ1-1; D possibly corresponds to TRBD1 (6 bases). The germline V gene has CDR1 DFQATT and CDR2 SNEGSKA (reference sequence). With 0 bases removed from V and 1 base from J, the gap between germline ends came to 15 bases. The CDR3 consists of 16 residues. CDR3 bases: TGCAGTGCTAGAGACTATAGACAGGCCGGGAACACTGAAGCTTTCTTT. Protein: CSARDYRQAGNTEAFF.

This rearrangement joins TRBV12-3 or TRBV12-4 to TRBJ1-1; D is unclear. Trimming left V 8 bases short and J 0 bases short, with 7 bases between. This CDR3 has 12 residues. The CDR3 nucleotides read TGTGCCAGCCAGGATGTGAACACTGAAGCTTTCTTT. Its protein product is CASQDVNTEAFF.

This chain uses TRBV30 with TRBJ2-3, with D possibly TRBD1 on 6 matching bases. Deletions cut 8 bases from V and 0 bases from J, with 15 bases between. This CDR3 has 14 amino acids. Germline CDR1 GTSNPN, CDR2 SVGIG (reference sequence). CDR3 residues: CASQNRASTDTQYF. Written as DNA, the CDR3 is TGTGCCAGCCAGAACAGGGCTAGCACAGATACGCAGTATTTT.

V usage is TRBV13 and J usage is TRBJ2-5; D unclear. This CDR3 comprises 15 residues. The V end was cut by 1 base, the J end by 0 bases, with 9 bases between. Germline CDR1 reads PRHDT; CDR2 reads FYEKMQ (reference sequence). The CDR3 loop is CASSLDLGNQETQYF. The DNA of the CDR3 is TGTGCCAGCAGCTTAGATTTGGGTAACCAAGAGACCCAGTACTTC.

The gene calls are TRBV30 and TRBJ2-1; TRBD1 agrees at 7 bases. This CDR3 region has 15 residues. Germline CDR1 and CDR2: GTSNPN and SVGIG (reference sequence). Trimming took 0 bases from V and 0 from J; bases not matched to a gene: 2. The CDR3 DNA is TGTGCCTGGAGTGTACGACAGGGCTCCTACAATGAGCAGTTCTTC. The encoded protein is CAWSVRQGSYNEQFF.